This TCR beta chain was captured by sequencing in a study of cytomegalovirus exposure and HLA in healthy donors. V gave up 5 bases and J gave up 0 bases, with 15 bases separating them. CDR3 length: 16 amino acids. Germline assignment: CDR1 SGHTA and CDR2 FQGNSA. Primers: 60 Vbeta forward and 13 Jbeta reverse. Here immunoSEQ multiplex PCR was the method, and the copy in TCRdb shows in-frame clones only, minus some. The sample has roughly 120,000 clones, over 65% seen once. Sequenced sample: PBMCs. This chain connects TRBV7-2 to TRBJ2-3, with D perhaps matching TRBD2 (6 bases). This TCR was recovered from a woman in her 30s in good health and CMV-seronegative. CDR3 sequence: CASSPLSGLSTDTQYF. DNA of the CDR3: TGTGCCAGCAGCCCCCTAAGCGGGCTTAGCACAGATACGCAGTATTTT. The full variable domain, its missing parts supplied by reference TRBV7-2 and TRBJ2-3, is GAGVSQSPSNKVTEKGKDVELRCDPISGHTALYWYRQSLGQGLEFLIYFQGNSAPDKSGLPSDRFSAERTGGSVSTLTIQRTQQEDSAVYLCASSPLSGLSTDTQYFGPGTRLTVL.